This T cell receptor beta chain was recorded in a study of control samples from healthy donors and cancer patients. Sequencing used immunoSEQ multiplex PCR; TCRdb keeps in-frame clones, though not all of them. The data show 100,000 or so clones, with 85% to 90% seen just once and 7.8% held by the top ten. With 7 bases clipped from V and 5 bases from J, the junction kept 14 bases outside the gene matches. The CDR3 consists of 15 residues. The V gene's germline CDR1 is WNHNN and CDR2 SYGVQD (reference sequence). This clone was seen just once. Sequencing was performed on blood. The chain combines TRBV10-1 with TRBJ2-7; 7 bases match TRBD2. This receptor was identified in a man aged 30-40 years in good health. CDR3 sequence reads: CASTPLLAANHEQYF. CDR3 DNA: TGCGCCAGCACCCCCCTGCTAGCGGCCAACCACGAGCAGTACTTC.